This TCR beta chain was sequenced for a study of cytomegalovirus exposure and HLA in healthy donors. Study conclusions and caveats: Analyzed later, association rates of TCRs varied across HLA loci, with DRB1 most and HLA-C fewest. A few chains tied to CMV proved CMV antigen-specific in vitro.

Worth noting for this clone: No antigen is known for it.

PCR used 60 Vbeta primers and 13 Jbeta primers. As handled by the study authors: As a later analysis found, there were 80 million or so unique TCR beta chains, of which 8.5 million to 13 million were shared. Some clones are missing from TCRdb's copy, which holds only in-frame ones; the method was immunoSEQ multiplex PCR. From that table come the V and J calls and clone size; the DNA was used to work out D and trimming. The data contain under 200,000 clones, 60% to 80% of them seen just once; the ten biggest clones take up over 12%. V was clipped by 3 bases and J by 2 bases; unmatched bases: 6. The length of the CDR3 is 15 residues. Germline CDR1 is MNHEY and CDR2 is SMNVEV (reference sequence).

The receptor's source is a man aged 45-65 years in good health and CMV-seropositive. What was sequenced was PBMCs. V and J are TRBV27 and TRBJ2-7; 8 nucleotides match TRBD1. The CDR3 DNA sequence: TGTGCCAGCAGTTTTTTGTGGACAGGGCCCTACGAGCAGTACTTC. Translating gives CASSFLWTGPYEQYF.